This T cell receptor (beta chain) comes out of a study of shared clonotypes between healthy human individuals (dated by TCRdb to between 2020 and 2021). With regard to the full study: Three men and two women, aged 18 to 49 years, made up the cohort. For each donor, CD4 naive and CD4 memory were each given three plates, CD8 naive was given two plates, and CD8 memory was given one plate. To estimate repertoire size and how much clonotypes are shared between individuals, the study performed deep sequencing of blood TCR repertoires from five healthy adults. Libraries were prepared and TCR repertoires were sequenced by different laboratories using diverse techniques, in order to increase sequencing depth and limit assay-specific biases. Each donor's leukapheresis produced roughly between about 0.8 and 8.9 billion PBMCs. Overall study results and their limits: Incomplete sequencing was indicated by rarefaction of sorted-subset datasets, despite the large sequencing depth. Clonotypes shared by all four sorted-subset donors showed higher generation probabilities than non-shared clonotypes. Based on pairwise subsampling, the degree of clonotype sharing among donors was expected to be affected by sequencing depth. Larger estimated clonotype richness was generally found for naive subsets than for memory subsets. About 4.5% of naive CD4, 3.5% of naive CD8, roughly 2.5% of memory CD4, and around 0.4% of memory CD8 clonotypes were shared across several donors. The genetic and exposure-history diversity represented was limited by the small number of donors. Sampling was restricted to blood, and TCR repertoires in tissue are likely to differ from TCR repertoires in blood.

The donors were healthy, HIV-negative adults with no recently reported acute infections or vaccinations. Every donor was a Caucasian adult living in Nashville, Tennessee, USA. CD4+ T cells were enriched by magnetic negative selection, after which naive cells were positively selected on CD45RA and the negative fraction was taken as the memory subset. Blood was collected by leukapheresis, and PBMCs were isolated by Ficoll-Histopaque density gradient centrifugation and then cryopreserved in liquid nitrogen vapor phase. Analytical flow cytometry was used to check the purity and quantity of each magnetically sorted T cell population. Genomic DNA was isolated from each sorted fraction and quantified by UV absorbance on a Nanodrop 2000c. Using the deep immunoSEQ assay, multiplex PCR amplified TCR CDR3 regions from genomic DNA. For each cell subset, the extracted genomic DNA was distributed evenly across all wells of several immunoSEQ 96-well plates, and each plate served as one replicate. For sorted subsets, roughly 200 ng of genomic DNA, equivalent to 30,000 or so T cell genomes, went into each replicate PCR. Purified libraries were measured with a Qubit 3.0 fluorometer, size-checked on a Bioanalyzer 2100, and measured again with the KAPA Library Quantification kit. Every immunoSEQ 96-well plate was sequenced on a dedicated single-read 150-cycle Illumina NextSeq 550 flow cell. On the authors' methods: Because the immunoSEQ output held only junctional sequences and lacked quality scores, the filtering could not match the filtering applied to full-length reads. To assign V/J genes and CDR3, sequences were annotated using PyIR, a Python wrapper for IgBLAST v1.9, with IMGT germline references. Reads were filtered out if the reads had weak V/J assignments (E-value above 1e-6), no CDR3, stop codons, out-of-frame junctions, or ambiguous translated residues. V3J clonotypes were defined as sequences sharing an identical inferred V gene, J gene, and CDR3 amino acid sequence. The percentage overlap between two repertoires was calculated by dividing the number of shared unique clonotypes by the size of the smaller repertoire. Richness of each repertoire was evaluated using RTK rarefaction, the Chao1 estimator, and Recon v2.1 estimates of unobserved clonotypes. For all TCRbeta clonotypes obtained by the gDNA method from several donors, generation probabilities were computed with OLGA. Imported from immuneACCESS, the table was reduced by TCRdb to in-frame sequences with V and J called. These copies leave out some clones; in studies compared against another copy, an unresolved V gene accounts for under half, and the cause of the remainder is not known. D and trimming were read from the DNA, whereas the V and J calls and clone size are those reported in that table. This sample lists roughly 1,000,000 clones; more than 75% were detected once. Approximately 0.52% of the sample rests with the top ten.

The CDR3, from cysteine to phenylalanine, totals 11 residues. The only DNA kept is the CDR3, 33 bases in frame from the first base. Per the germline V gene, MDHEN is the CDR1 and SYDVKM is the CDR2. V sheds 4 bases and J sheds 5 bases, leaving 5 bases between their ends. Worth noting for this clone: No cognate antigen has been identified for it. Base qualities are not at hand, and no much larger clone is one base apart. This sample also contains other DNA sequences that code for the same CDR3.

The sample comprised memory CD4+ T cells from PBMCs. This sample's cell subset or site label indicates: CD45RA-negative fraction. This chain is built from TRBV28 and TRBJ1-2, with no confident D gene call. The sequence derives from a man in his late teens or twenties in good health. Some clones in this sample may be carry-over from other donors' samples. The CDR3 corresponds to CASSSHYGYTF. The DNA sequence is as follows: TGTGCCAGCAGTTCCCATTATGGCTACACCTTC.